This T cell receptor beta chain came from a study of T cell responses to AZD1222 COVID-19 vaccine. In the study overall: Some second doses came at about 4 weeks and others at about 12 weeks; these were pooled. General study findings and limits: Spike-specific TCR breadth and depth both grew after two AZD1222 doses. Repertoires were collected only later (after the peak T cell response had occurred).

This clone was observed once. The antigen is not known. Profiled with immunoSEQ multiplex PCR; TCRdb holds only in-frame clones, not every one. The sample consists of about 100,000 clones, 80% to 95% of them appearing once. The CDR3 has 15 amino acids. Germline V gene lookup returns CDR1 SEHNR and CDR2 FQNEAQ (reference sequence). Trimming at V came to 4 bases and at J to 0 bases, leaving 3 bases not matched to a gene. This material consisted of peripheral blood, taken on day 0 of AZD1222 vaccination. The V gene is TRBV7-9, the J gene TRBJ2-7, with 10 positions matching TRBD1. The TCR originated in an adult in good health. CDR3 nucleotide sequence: TGTGCCAGCAGCTCGGACAGGGGGATCTCCTACGAGCAGTACTTC. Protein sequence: CASSSDRGISYEQYF.